The 7 T cell receptor beta chains presented below share a single source sample, sequenced in a study of multiple sclerosis patients with progressive multifocal leukoencephalopathy. Repertoires were generated with immunoSEQ multiplex PCR, while TCRdb's copy carries only in-frame clones and drops some. The sample contains about 30,000 clones, over 90% of which appear only once. Time point meaning: before natalizumab initiation. Sequencing was carried out using PBMCs. These receptors all stem from a man aged 25-45 years with multiple sclerosis.

The chain carries TRBV30 and TRBJ2-7; D gene unclear. This CDR3 has 13 residues. Between the trimmed V and J ends, which lost 1 base and 2 bases, there was a span of 9 bases. CDR1 is GTSNPN, CDR2 SVGIG, per germline (reference sequence). CDR3 sequence: CAWSAIGPYEQYV. Here the CDR3 DNA reads TGTGCCTGGAGTGCGATCGGCCCCTACGAGCAGTACGTC.

The V and J genes are TRBV2 and TRBJ2-7; 7 bases line up with TRBD2. This CDR3 is built from 11 residues. V shed 7 bases and J 6 bases; nucleotides not matched to a gene: 3. Germline CDR1 and CDR2: SNHLY and FYNNEI. The CDR3 DNA sequence: TGTGCCAGCAAAGGGAGGGGCGAGCAGTACTTC. This gives the protein CASKGRGEQYF.

V is TRBV19 and J is TRBJ1-1, with TRBD1 matching 8 bases. The CDR3 runs to 17 residues. Per the germline V gene, CDR1 is LNHDA and CDR2 is SQIVND (reference sequence). Trimming cost V 0 bases and J 4 bases; bases outside gene matches: 10. The CDR3 sequence: CASSIDLWQGALTEAFF. CDR3 sequence (DNA): TGTGCCAGTAGTATAGATCTATGGCAGGGGGCGCTCACTGAAGCTTTCTTT.

This sequence joins TRBV19 and TRBJ1-5; D is ambiguous. This CDR3 comprises 16 residues. Deletions cut 7 bases from V and 6 bases from J, with 22 bases between. CDR1 LNHDA and CDR2 SQIVND come from the germline V gene (reference sequence). CDR3 DNA sequence: TGTGCCAGTACCCCCTTTCCTCAGGATATTCTTCAGCCCCAGCATTTT. Protein: CASTPFPQDILQPQHF. Variable domain in full (rest from reference TRBV19 and TRBJ1-5): DGGITQSPKYLFRKEGQNVTLSCEQNLNHDAMYWYRQDPGQGLRLIYYSQIVNDFQKGDIAEGYSVSREKKESFPLTVTSAQKNPTAFYLCASTPFPQDILQPQHFGDGTRLSIL.

The V and J genes are TRBV4-3 and TRBJ2-5; 7 bases line up with TRBD2. V shed 0 bases, J shed 2 bases, and the junction held 6 bases outside the gene matches. Germline V gene sequence: CDR1 LGHNA, CDR2 YSLEER. The CDR3 is made up of 16 amino acids. DNA for the CDR3: TGCGCCAGCAGCCAAGATTGGCGGGGAGGGCAAGAGACCCAGTACTTC. It translates to CASSQDWRGGQETQYF.

The V gene is TRBV11-2, the J gene TRBJ1-3; no reliable D call. The CDR3 length is 12 residues. CDR1 and CDR2 from the germline V gene are SGHAT and FQNNGV. Trimming left V 8 bases short and J 12 bases short, with 17 bases between. CDR3 loop: CASSTLEEVIYF. The CDR3 DNA is TGTGCCAGCTCTACGCTAGAGGAGGTCATATATTTT.

This chain joins TRBV2 and TRBJ1-1, with unresolved D. Germline assignment: CDR1 SNHLY and CDR2 FYNNEI. V gave up 8 bases and J gave up 5 bases, with 15 bases separating them. The CDR3 is 13 amino acids. The CDR3 DNA reads as TGTGCCAGCGTTACAACGGGCGGTACTGAAGCTTTCTTT. Protein product: CASVTTGGTEAFF.